The 21 T cell receptor beta chains in this list originate from one sample, sequenced in a study of cytomegalovirus exposure and HLA in healthy donors. The PCR was carried out with 60 Vbeta primers and 13 Jbeta primers. Profiling relied on immunoSEQ multiplex PCR, and the TCRdb table lists in-frame clones only, not all of them. The sample lists 150,000 or so clones; roughly 80% were seen once. The sample taken for sequencing was PBMCs. Source of these receptors: a female donor in good health and CMV-seronegative.

The gene calls are TRBV7-9 and TRBJ1-2; D is perhaps TRBD1 (6 bases). Germline CDR1 is SEHNR and CDR2 is FQNEAQ (reference sequence). This CDR3 comprises 15 residues. The V end was cut by 5 bases, the J end by 3 bases, with 16 bases between. This CDR3 is CASSRGGGPDYGYTF. The DNA for the CDR3 is TGTGCCAGCAGCCGGGGAGGGGGGCCGGACTATGGCTACACCTTC. Looking up the rest from reference TRBV7-9 and TRBJ1-2 gives the full variable domain: DTGVSQNPRHKITKRGQNVTFRCDPISEHNRLYWYRQTLGQGPEFLTYFQNEAQLEKSRLLSDRFSAERPKGSFSTLEIQRTEQGDSAMYLCASSRGGGPDYGYTFGSGTRLTVV.

The chain couples TRBV28 to TRBJ2-1; tentatively, D is TRBD2 (6 bases). From germline, CDR1 is MDHEN and CDR2 SYDVKM. The CDR3 contains 13 residues. V was pared by 6 bases and J by 4 bases, with 10 bases between. This CDR3 is CASRWDLYNEQFF. CDR3 nucleotide sequence: TGTGCCAGCAGGTGGGACTTATACAATGAGCAGTTCTTC.

CDR3 DNA sequence: TGCAGCTTCCATTACGGTGAAAAACTGTTTTTT. It specifies CSFHYGEKLFF. This chain connects TRBV29-1 to TRBJ1-4; no clear D gene. Trimming left V 8 bases short and J 7 bases short, with 11 bases between. This CDR3 is built from 11 residues. CDR1 is SQVTM, CDR2 ANQGSEA, per germline.

A few counts support this clone. The chain is built from TRBV15 and TRBJ1-1; D possibly corresponds to TRBD1 (5 bases). The CDR3 has 14 residues. Looked up from germline, CDR1 is LNHNV and CDR2 is YYDKDF (reference sequence). V was pared by 1 base and J by 3 bases, with 9 bases between. The CDR3 protein is CATSRAMTDTEAFF. The CDR3 region has the DNA TGTGCCACCAGCAGAGCAATGACAGACACTGAAGCTTTCTTT.

The chain carries TRBV25-1 and TRBJ1-6; weak D call: TRBD1 (5 bases). The V and J ends lost 3 bases and 7 bases respectively, with 10 bases between them. Per the germline V gene, CDR1 is MGHDK and CDR2 is SYGVNS. The CDR3 consists of 14 residues. In nucleotides, the CDR3 is TGTGCCAGCAGTGACCACAGACAGAATTCACCCCTCCACTTT. The encoded protein is CASSDHRQNSPLHF.

The chain employs TRBV6-6 and TRBJ2-2; a weak D match, TRBD2 (7 bases). Germline CDR1 and CDR2: MNHNY and SVGAGI (reference sequence). Trimming removed 8 bases from V and 6 bases from J, with 10 bases in between. The CDR3 totals 12 residues. The DNA of the CDR3 is TGTGCCAGCGGGGGGGCGGCCGGGGAGCTGTTTTTT. This codes for CASGGAAGELFF.

The rearrangement joins TRBV27 to TRBJ1-5, with TRBD1 identical over 9 bases. The ends lost 6 bases at V and 6 bases at J; junction bases unmatched: 6. This CDR3 is built from 14 residues. Germline CDR1 MNHEY, CDR2 SMNVEV (reference sequence). CDR3 sequence (DNA): TGTGCCAGCAGCCCGACAGGGGGAGGTCAGCCCCAGCATTTT. Protein: CASSPTGGGQPQHF.

The chain joins TRBV18 to TRBJ2-3; TRBD1 aligns across 11 bases. The length of the CDR3 is 15 residues. Germline loops: CDR1 KGHSH, CDR2 LQKENI. Germline trimming cut 3 bases from V and 5 bases from J; bases unmatched to any gene: 4. The CDR3, as DNA: TGTGCCAGCTCACCGGACAGGGGGCAAGGAGATACGCAGTATTTT. Its translation: CASSPDRGQGDTQYF.

The rearrangement uses TRBV4-2 and TRBJ2-7, with 7 bases identical to TRBD1. The CDR3 loop spans 15 amino acids. Germline V gives CDR1 LGHNA, CDR2 YNFKEQ. V lost 5 bases to trimming and J lost 4 bases; unmatched junction nucleotides: 11. CDR3 coding DNA: TGTGCCAGCAGCACCCCGGGACAGAGTCTTTACGAGCAGTACTTC. It specifies CASSTPGQSLYEQYF.

This rearrangement joins TRBV4-2 to TRBJ2-1; TRBD2 matches at 9 bases. This CDR3 region has 16 residues. The germline V gene has CDR1 LGHNA and CDR2 YNFKEQ. V gave up 2 bases and J gave up 6 bases; unmatched junction bases: 8. CDR3 residues: CASSQSPGGGGNEQFF. In DNA, the CDR3 is TGTGCCAGCAGCCAATCCCCCGGCGGGGGGGGCAATGAGCAGTTCTTC.

This clone occurred a few times. The V gene is TRBV4-3, the J gene TRBJ1-5; D is ambiguous. CDR3 size: 15 residues. Looked up from germline, CDR1 is LGHNA and CDR2 is YSLEER. V was pared by 0 bases and J by 1 base, with 7 bases between. The CDR3 bases are TGCGCCAGCAGCCAAGATATGAGAAGCAATCAGCCCCAGCATTTT. Amino acids: CASSQDMRSNQPQHF.

This chain uses TRBV21-1 with TRBJ2-2; no check of the table's D call, TRBD1, against the DNA was made. TRBV21-1 is annotated as a pseudogene. This CDR3 is built from 14 residues. CDR3 loop: CASSNRWGHGELFF. DNA for the CDR3: TGTGCCAGCAGCAACCGGTGGGGGCACGGGGAGCTGTTTTTT.

This clone appeared a single time. The gene calls are TRBV27 and TRBJ2-7; 8 nucleotides line up with TRBD1. The CDR3 length is 14 residues. V lost 5 bases, J lost 1 base, and 4 bases stayed unmatched. Looked up from germline, CDR1 is MNHEY and CDR2 is SMNVEV (reference sequence). CDR3 nucleotides: TGTGCCAGCAGTAACAGGGGGAAGTCCTACGAGCAGTACTTC. The encoded protein is CASSNRGKSYEQYF.

This chain uses TRBV6-5 with TRBJ1-4, with TRBD1 as a possible D gene (5 bases). Germline assignment: CDR1 MNHEY and CDR2 SVGAGI. The CDR3 length is 15 residues. V lost 0 bases and J lost 8, with 13 bases in between. CDR3 sequence: CASSYSGGVEEKLFF. The CDR3 DNA is TGTGCCAGCAGTTACTCTGGAGGGGTCGAGGAAAAACTGTTTTTT.

In its sample, this clone was seen a few times. The chain uses TRBV25-1 and TRBJ1-2, with D possibly being TRBD1 (6 bases). Germline CDR1 MGHDK, CDR2 SYGVNS. The V end lost 4 bases, the J end lost 3 bases, and 12 bases lay between the germline ends. This CDR3 region has 14 residues. The chain's CDR3 is CASSAGGSYYGYTF. The CDR3 DNA is TGTGCCAGCAGTGCGGGGGGCAGCTACTATGGCTACACCTTC.

This chain uses TRBV18 with TRBJ2-5; 8 positions match TRBD1. V was pared by 3 bases and J by 3 bases, with 12 bases of the junction left unmatched. Germline assignment: CDR1 KGHSH and CDR2 LQKENI. The CDR3 is 17 residues long. The CDR3 DNA follows: TGTGCCAGCTCACCTACAAAAGTGACAGGGGCGAAAGAGACCCAGTACTTC. Its protein is CASSPTKVTGAKETQYF.

This chain uses TRBV5-1 with TRBJ2-2, with 7 positions matching TRBD1. This CDR3 is built from 13 residues. The trim removed 5 bases at V and 3 bases at J, leaving 1 base unmatched. CDR1 is SGHRS, CDR2 YFSETQ, per germline. CDR3 nucleotide sequence: TGCGCCAGCAGGACAGGGTACACCGGGGAGCTGTTTTTT. Translated, it gives CASRTGYTGELFF.

In this sample, this clone turned up once. This chain connects TRBV30 to TRBJ1-2, with D perhaps TRBD1 (5 bases). CDR3 length equals 16 residues. V was cut by 2 bases and J by 4 bases, with 20 bases left in between. The germline V gene has CDR1 GTSNPN and CDR2 SVGIG (reference sequence). CDR3 DNA sequence: TGTGCCTGGAGTCCAAGACACCTTGACAGCTTCTATGGCTACACCTTC. Translated: CAWSPRHLDSFYGYTF.

This chain links TRBV6-1 with TRBJ1-2; D is possibly TRBD1 (5 bases). Trimming left V 2 bases short and J 3 bases short, with 22 bases between. The CDR3 length is 18 residues. In germline, CDR1 is MNHNS, CDR2 SASEGT. The CDR3 nucleotides are TGTGCCAGCAGTGAACGGGGGAATCGGTGGAGGGCGGACTATGGCTACACCTTC. This codes for CASSERGNRWRADYGYTF.

The genes are TRBV27 and TRBJ2-5, with TRBD2 identical over 7 bases. Germline V gene sequence: CDR1 MNHEY, CDR2 SMNVEV (reference sequence). The CDR3 runs 15 residues. J was trimmed by 1 base and V by 2 bases; bases with no gene match: 4. The CDR3 protein is CASSLSLAVQETQYF. The CDR3 DNA is TGTGCCAGCAGTTTAAGCCTAGCGGTCCAAGAGACCCAGTACTTC.

The count of this clone is one. This sequence joins TRBV2 and TRBJ1-2; D may be TRBD1 (5 bases). Germline V gives CDR1 SNHLY, CDR2 FYNNEI. This CDR3 has 14 residues. Trimming shortened V by 1 base and J by 8 bases, and 14 bases separated the two germline ends. The CDR3 spells CASSEVGQGRGYTF. The CDR3 DNA reads TGTGCCAGCAGTGAAGTGGGGCAGGGCAGGGGCTACACCTTC.